Presented here are 29 T cell receptor beta chains from one specimen sequenced in a study of blood T cell repertoires in COVID-19. Repertoires were generated with immunoSEQ multiplex PCR, while TCRdb's copy carries only in-frame clones and drops some. This repertoire shows around 300,000 clones, around nine tenths found once; its top ten account for more than 3%. Source material: peripheral blood. Receptors were obtained from a woman between 50 and 59 years old with active or convalescent COVID-19.

The chain recombines TRBV27 with TRBJ1-6; 9 bases match TRBD1. The CDR3 runs to 16 residues. Germline CDR1 reads MNHEY; CDR2 reads SMNVEV (reference sequence). Trimming cost V 6 bases and J 9 bases; bases outside gene matches: 12. The CDR3 DNA is TGTGCCAGCAGCTCAGGGACAGGGCCTATTGGTTCACCCCTCCACTTT. This gives the protein CASSSGTGPIGSPLHF.

The CDR3 nucleotides are TGTGCCAGCAGTGAGGGCCGCCCTTTCTTT. It codes for CASSEGRPFF. The rearrangement uses TRBV6-1 and TRBJ1-1; no firm D call. In germline, CDR1 is MNHNS, CDR2 SASEGT. The CDR3 is 10 residues long. Trimming cost V 3 bases and J 12 bases, with 8 bases left between them.

This chain links TRBV19 with TRBJ1-4; no clear D gene. CDR1 is LNHDA and CDR2 is SQIVND in the germline V gene (reference sequence). The CDR3 is 14 amino acids. The germline V and J ends were trimmed by 3 bases and 0 bases, with 5 bases remaining between them. CDR3 sequence: CASSMRTTNEKLFF. The CDR3 DNA follows: TGTGCCAGTAGTATGAGGACAACTAATGAAAAACTGTTTTTT.

This clone turned up a few times. The rearrangement uses TRBV7-8 and TRBJ2-7, with D possibly being TRBD1 (6 bases). Germline V gives CDR1 SGHVS, CDR2 FQNEAQ. The CDR3 covers 14 residues. Trimming shortened V by 1 base and J by 4 bases, and 11 bases separated the two germline ends. CDR3 residues: CASSLEQGPYEQYF. The CDR3 DNA is TGTGCCAGCAGCTTAGAGCAGGGGCCGTACGAGCAGTACTTC.

V gene TRBV18 combines with J gene TRBJ1-4; 7 nucleotides agree with TRBD1. V lost 6 bases to trimming and J lost 10 bases; unmatched junction nucleotides: 14. CDR3 length: 15 amino acids. Germline values: CDR1 KGHSH, CDR2 LQKENI. In nucleotides, the CDR3 is TGTGCCAGCTCCACTCCGACTGGACAGGCAGGAAAACTGTTTTTT. Its translation is CASSTPTGQAGKLFF.

The V call is TRBV4-3, the J call TRBJ2-7; 7 positions match TRBD2. The CDR3 spans 15 residues. V shed 3 bases, J shed 5 bases, and the junction held 10 bases outside the gene matches. Germline V gene sequence: CDR1 LGHNA, CDR2 YSLEER. CDR3 region: CASSQSGEGLDEQYF. The CDR3, as DNA: TGCGCCAGCAGCCAGTCGGGGGAGGGCCTAGACGAGCAGTACTTC.

The chain has TRBV30 and TRBJ2-1; D unresolved. V was clipped by 0 bases and J by 8 bases, with 11 bases between them. This CDR3 region has 13 residues. Per germline, CDR1 GTSNPN and CDR2 SVGIG (reference sequence). CDR3 DNA: TGTGCCTGGAGTGTCTTAAGCACCGATGAGCAGTTCTTC. This encodes CAWSVLSTDEQFF.

The chain employs TRBV19 and TRBJ1-4, with D possibly being TRBD1 (6 bases). Trimming stripped 4 bases from V and 5 bases from J, with 11 bases between. Germline V lookup: CDR1 LNHDA, CDR2 SQIVND (reference sequence). There are 14 residues in the CDR3. The CDR3 nucleotides are TGTGCCAGTAGTACCCTTGGACAGAATGAAAAACTGTTTTTT. The encoded protein is CASSTLGQNEKLFF.

The V call is TRBV30, the J call TRBJ1-4; D might be TRBD1 (5 bases). The CDR3 sequence is 15 residues long. V gave up 8 bases and J gave up 4 bases, with 20 bases separating them. CDR1 GTSNPN and CDR2 SVGIG come from the germline V gene (reference sequence). Here the CDR3 reads CAQSQGARGNEKLFF. CDR3 bases: TGTGCCCAAAGTCAAGGGGCGCGAGGTAATGAAAAACTGTTTTTT.

The V and J genes are TRBV5-5 and TRBJ1-6; 10 bases agree with TRBD1. CDR1 is SGHKS and CDR2 is YYEKEE in the germline V gene (reference sequence). V was pared by 0 bases and J by 7 bases, with 16 bases of the junction left unmatched. This CDR3 has 20 amino acids. The CDR3 is CASSLGWDRGRRAPNSPLHF. Written as DNA, the CDR3 is TGTGCCAGCAGCTTGGGTTGGGACAGGGGCCGAAGGGCCCCAAATTCACCCCTCCACTTT.

This sequence joins TRBV5-1 and TRBJ2-4; 8 bases fit TRBD1. J gave up 6 bases and V 0 bases, and 14 bases lay outside the gene matches. CDR3 size: 18 residues. The germline V gene has CDR1 SGHRS and CDR2 YFSETQ. This chain's CDR3 is CASSLEKSAGGVGNIQYF. The CDR3 DNA sequence: TGCGCCAGCAGCTTGGAAAAGTCGGCAGGGGGCGTTGGAAACATTCAGTACTTC.

V gene TRBV5-1 combines with J gene TRBJ2-7; 7 positions agree with TRBD2. The CDR3 is 17 residues long. CDR1 is SGHRS and CDR2 is YFSETQ in the germline V gene. V shed 1 base and J 3 bases; nucleotides not matched to a gene: 13. The CDR3, as DNA: TGCGCCAGCAGCTTGTCAGGCGTAGGGGCTAGCGGCTACGAGCAGTACTTC. It yields the protein CASSLSGVGASGYEQYF.

The chain uses TRBV11-2 and TRBJ1-1; TRBD1 might be the D (5 bases). The CDR3 is 14 residues long. Trimming took off 4 bases at V and 0 bases at J, with 9 bases between the two ends. Germline V gene sequence: CDR1 SGHAT, CDR2 FQNNGV. The CDR3 DNA is TGTGCCAGCAGCTCAGGGTTCATGAACACTGAAGCTTTCTTT. It yields the protein CASSSGFMNTEAFF.

The chain carries TRBV5-1 and TRBJ2-7; tentatively, D is TRBD2 (5 bases). This CDR3 has 16 amino acids. CDR1 is SGHRS and CDR2 is YFSETQ in the germline V gene. V lost 4 bases and J lost 2, with 19 bases in between. The CDR3: CASSRVEAAPAYEQYF. Here the CDR3 DNA reads TGCGCCAGCAGCCGCGTCGAAGCGGCACCCGCCTACGAGCAGTACTTC.

V usage is TRBV27 and J usage is TRBJ2-1; 11 bases line up with TRBD2. This CDR3 has 15 residues. V gave up 7 bases and J gave up 8 bases; unmatched junction bases: 10. The germline gives CDR1 MNHEY, CDR2 SMNVEV (reference sequence). CDR3 protein: CASTSRLAGLDEQFF. In nucleotides, the CDR3 is TGTGCCAGCACCTCCAGACTAGCGGGGTTGGATGAGCAGTTCTTC.

V and J are TRBV4-3 and TRBJ1-4; possible D gene TRBD1, 6 bases. Germline CDR1 LGHNA, CDR2 YSLEER. V lost 0 bases to trimming and J lost 8 bases, with 13 bases between them. The CDR3 runs to 15 residues. The CDR3 is CASSQEGTSGEKLFF. In DNA, the CDR3 is TGCGCCAGCAGCCAAGAGGGGACATCGGGGGAAAAACTGTTTTTT.

V and J are TRBV5-1 and TRBJ2-3; 7 bases fit TRBD1. The length of the CDR3 is 14 residues. Germline loops: CDR1 SGHRS, CDR2 YFSETQ. J was trimmed by 4 bases and V by 2 bases; bases with no gene match: 4. The chain's CDR3 is CASSLTGVPDTQYF. The CDR3 bases are TGCGCCAGCAGCTTAACAGGGGTTCCAGATACGCAGTATTTT.

The rearrangement links TRBV19 to TRBJ2-7; 8 bases agree with TRBD1. This CDR3 region has 12 residues. Germline V gives CDR1 LNHDA, CDR2 SQIVND (reference sequence). Unmatched junction bases numbered 3, after V lost 4 bases and J lost 7 bases. CDR3 bases: TGTGCCAGTAGTACTAGACAGGGGGAGCAGTACTTC. Translated, it gives CASSTRQGEQYF.

The V and J genes are TRBV9 and TRBJ2-3, with D maybe TRBD2 (5 bases). CDR1 SGDLS and CDR2 YYNGEE come from the germline V gene. This CDR3 is built from 11 residues. Trimming took 6 bases from V and 8 from J, leaving 10 bases between them. DNA for the CDR3: TGTGCCAGCAAGAGGGATAGTACGCAGTATTTT. Amino acid sequence: CASKRDSTQYF.

V and J are TRBV27 and TRBJ1-5, with a tentative D call TRBD1 (5 bases). The germline gives CDR1 MNHEY, CDR2 SMNVEV (reference sequence). This CDR3 comprises 15 residues. Between the trimmed V and J ends, which lost 8 bases and 2 bases, there was a span of 16 bases. The CDR3 sequence is CASARGGRGNQPQHF. The CDR3 bases are TGTGCCAGCGCCCGCGGGGGAAGGGGCAATCAGCCCCAGCATTTT.

The rearrangement links TRBV24-1 to TRBJ1-2, with TRBD1 as a possible D gene (6 bases). In germline, CDR1 is KGHDR, CDR2 SFDVKD. Trimming left V 3 bases short and J 2 bases short, with 18 bases between. The CDR3 sequence is 17 residues long. The CDR3 here is CATSDVRGSGDNYGYTF. The CDR3 DNA follows: TGTGCCACCAGTGATGTGCGTGGGTCAGGGGACAACTATGGCTACACCTTC.

The count of this clone is one. CDR3 sequence reads: CASSLGTRSGELFF. The CDR3 DNA follows: TGTGCCAGCAGTTTAGGTACTAGATCCGGGGAGCTGTTTTTT. V usage is TRBV27 and J usage is TRBJ2-2, with D perhaps TRBD2 (5 bases). CDR3 length: 14 amino acids. Trimming stripped 2 bases from V and 6 bases from J, with 10 bases between. Germline V gives CDR1 MNHEY, CDR2 SMNVEV (reference sequence).

The J gene is TRBJ2-3, the V gene TRBV28; D gene unclear. Germline V gene data show CDR1 as MDHEN and CDR2 as SYDVKM. V lost 5 bases to trimming and J lost 8 bases, with 11 bases between them. The CDR3 has 12 amino acids. CDR3 nucleotides: TGTGCCAGCAGTACTAAGGCAGCTACGCAGTATTTT. Protein: CASSTKAATQYF.

The chain has TRBV27 and TRBJ2-7; the match to TRBD1 covers 9 bases. The CDR3 runs to 15 residues. Germline V gives CDR1 MNHEY, CDR2 SMNVEV (reference sequence). Trimming cost V 2 bases and J 4 bases; bases outside gene matches: 6. The CDR3 region is CASSLGTGSRYEQYF. The CDR3 region has the DNA TGTGCCAGCAGTTTAGGGACAGGGAGTAGGTACGAGCAGTACTTC.

The chain uses TRBV29-1 and TRBJ2-4; D gene uncertain. The germline V gene has CDR1 SQVTM and CDR2 ANQGSEA. V shed 2 bases and J shed 0 bases, with 11 bases lying between them. The CDR3 covers 15 residues. CDR3 in amino acids: CSVELAAAAKNIQYF. CDR3 coding DNA: TGCAGCGTTGAATTGGCGGCCGCAGCCAAAAACATTCAGTACTTC.

This clone was found a few times. The chain combines TRBV5-1 with TRBJ1-2; weak D call: TRBD1 (5 bases). The CDR3 is 14 residues long. Trimming took 1 base from V and 7 from J, leaving 14 bases between them. Germline V gene lookup returns CDR1 SGHRS and CDR2 YFSETQ. In nucleotides, the CDR3 is TGCGCCAGCAGCTTGTTTGGCAGGGATGGTGGCTACACCTTC. Its translation: CASSLFGRDGGYTF.

The chain is built from TRBV29-1 and TRBJ2-1, with 7 positions matching TRBD2. Germline CDR1 reads SQVTM; CDR2 reads ANQGSEA. The CDR3 covers 14 residues. V was clipped by 3 bases and J by 8 bases; unmatched bases: 10. The CDR3 reads CSVDGGGSIYEQFF. CDR3 DNA: TGCAGCGTTGATGGCGGCGGGAGCATTTATGAGCAGTTCTTC.

The chain links TRBV19 to TRBJ1-1; no definite D call. This CDR3 is 16 amino acids long. The germline V and J ends were trimmed by 7 bases and 4 bases, with 22 bases remaining between them. The germline V gene encodes CDR1 LNHDA and CDR2 SQIVND (reference sequence). CDR3: CASTPREPRGGTEAFF. CDR3 sequence (DNA): TGTGCCAGTACCCCGCGGGAACCCCGGGGTGGCACTGAAGCTTTCTTT.

The rearrangement links TRBV28 to TRBJ1-4; 8 bases match TRBD1. This CDR3 has 15 residues. Per the germline V gene, CDR1 is MDHEN and CDR2 is SYDVKM. V lost 5 bases, J lost 6 bases, and 8 bases stayed unmatched. CDR3 region: CASSPGQGAHEKLFF. The CDR3 bases are TGTGCCAGCAGTCCCGGACAGGGTGCGCATGAAAAACTGTTTTTT.